The sequence of this TCR beta chain was determined in a study of blood T cell repertoires in COVID-19. Across the study: Sites across the United States, Italy and Spain contributed samples from acute and convalescent COVID-19. Sources were T cells, B-cell-depleted T cells, or PBMCs; the material itself was cDNA or gDNA.

Original data processing: Amplified reference gene primers provided the basis for estimating nucleated cell counts. Here immunoSEQ multiplex PCR was the method, and the copy in TCRdb shows in-frame clones only, minus some. That table supplies the V and J calls and clone size; D and trimming were determined from the DNA. The sample yields just over 650,000 clones, over 80% seen once. Germline V gives CDR1 ENHRY, CDR2 SYGVKD. J was trimmed by 0 bases and V by 11 bases; bases with no gene match: 1. The CDR3 length is 12 residues. This TCR was sampled from a woman aged 18-29 years with acute or convalescent COVID-19. This chain connects TRBV10-3 to TRBJ2-4; 7 bases map to TRBD1. The sample comprised peripheral blood. CDR3 loop: CAGTEAKNIQYF. The CDR3 coding sequence is TGTGCCGGGACAGAAGCCAAAAACATTCAGTACTTC.